The rows below give T cell receptor beta chains drawn from one sample of a study of early T cells in non-severe SARS-CoV-2 infection. MiXCR, run by TCRdb on the 5' RACE reads, gives a single entry per CDR3 protein. The sample lists over 30,000 distinct CDR3 sequences, approximately 8.7% occurring once. The material sequenced was whole blood, taken at baseline. All receptors derive from an adult who was a healthcare worker with PCR-confirmed SARS-CoV-2 infection or an uninfected control (not recorded which). CDR3s leave out the opening cysteine and the closing phenylalanine or tryptophan. Some rows have no size entry. The others give once, few or many, or a class for an expanded clone.

J,V,size,CDR3
TRBJ2-7,TRBV28,NA,ASSKPGQNYEQY
TRBJ1-6,TRBV5-5,medium-sized,ASSLGQGPPPLH
TRBJ1-3,TRBV10-3,NA,AISLGQGDSGNTIY
TRBJ2-1,TRBV19,NA,ASSIVLGREQF
TRBJ2-2,TRBV2,NA,ASQWGVDTGELF
TRBJ2-1,TRBV15,NA,ATSRVATVPQF
TRBJ2-7,TRBV20-1,few,SARDLLHEQY
TRBJ1-6,TRBV4-1,few,ASSPDRGFSYNSPLH
TRBJ2-3,TRBV10-1,many,ASSDAGTLTDTQY
TRBJ1-5,TRBV20-1,NA,SAWRGMAHQPQH
TRBJ2-1,TRBV7-6,many,ASSARLAGGVHEQF
TRBJ1-2,TRBV10-1,many,ASSEDGYT
TRBJ1-2,TRBV3-1,many,ASSQVGNLGYT
TRBJ2-3,TRBV29-1,NA,SVDTSGATDTQY
TRBJ2-1,TRBV20-1,NA,SAPKPTGTSEQF
TRBJ1-1,TRBV5-5,few,ASSLGQGATEAF
TRBJ1-6,TRBV6-2/TRBV6-3,many,ASSYAVLQVYNSYNSPLH
TRBJ2-2,TRBV20-1,many,SAPKTRRANTGELF
TRBJ2-2,TRBV12-3/TRBV12-4,many,ASRRRGSTGELF
TRBJ1-2,TRBV27,NA,ASSFNGGAYGYT
TRBJ2-1,TRBV20-1,many,SAERHRLSYNEQF
TRBJ2-7,TRBV7-2,NA,ASSLGTGPRYEQY
TRBJ2-1,TRBV3-1,few,ASSQAVGRSGGAYEQF
TRBJ1-5,TRBV10-3,many,AISESGRGGNQPQH
TRBJ1-3,TRBV6-1,few,ASSMLEDSGNTIY
TRBJ1-3,TRBV3-1,NA,ASSQGQGDSGNTIY
TRBJ1-5,TRBV5-1,few,ASSLGGGDQPQH